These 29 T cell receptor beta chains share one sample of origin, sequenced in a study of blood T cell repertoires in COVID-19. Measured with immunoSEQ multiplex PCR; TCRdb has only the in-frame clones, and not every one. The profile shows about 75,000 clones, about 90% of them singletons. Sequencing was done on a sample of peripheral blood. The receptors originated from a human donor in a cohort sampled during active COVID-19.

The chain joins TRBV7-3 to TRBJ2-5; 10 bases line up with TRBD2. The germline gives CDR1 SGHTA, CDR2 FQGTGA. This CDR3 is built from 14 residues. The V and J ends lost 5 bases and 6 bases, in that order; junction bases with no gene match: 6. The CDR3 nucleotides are TGTGCCAGCAGCCCGGGGACTAGCGCAAAGACCCAGTACTTC. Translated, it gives CASSPGTSAKTQYF.

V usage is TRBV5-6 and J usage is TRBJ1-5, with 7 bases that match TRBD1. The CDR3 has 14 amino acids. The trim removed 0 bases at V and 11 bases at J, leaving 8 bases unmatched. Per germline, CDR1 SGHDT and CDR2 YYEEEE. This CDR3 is CASSLGTGPLAQHF. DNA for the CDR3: TGTGCCAGCAGCTTGGGGACAGGCCCTTTAGCCCAGCATTTT.

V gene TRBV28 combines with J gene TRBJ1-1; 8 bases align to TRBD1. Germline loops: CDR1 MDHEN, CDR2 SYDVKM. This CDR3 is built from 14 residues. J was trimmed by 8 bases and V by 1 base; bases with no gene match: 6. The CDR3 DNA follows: TGTGCCAGCAGTTTATACCAGGGGGCAACGGAAGCTTTCTTT. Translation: CASSLYQGATEAFF.

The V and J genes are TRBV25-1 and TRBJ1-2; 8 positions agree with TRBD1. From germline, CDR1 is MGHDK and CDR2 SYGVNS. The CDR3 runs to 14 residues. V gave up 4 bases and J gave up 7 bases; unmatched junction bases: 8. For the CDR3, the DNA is TGTGCCAGCAGTGGCCTAGGGACAGGTGCTGGCTACACCTTC. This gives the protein CASSGLGTGAGYTF.

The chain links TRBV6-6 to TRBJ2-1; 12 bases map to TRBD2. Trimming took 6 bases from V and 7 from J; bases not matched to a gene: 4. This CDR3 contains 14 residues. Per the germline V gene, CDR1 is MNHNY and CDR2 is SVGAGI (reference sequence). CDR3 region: CASRGLAGGNEQFF. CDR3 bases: TGTGCCAGCAGAGGGCTAGCGGGGGGGAATGAGCAGTTCTTC.

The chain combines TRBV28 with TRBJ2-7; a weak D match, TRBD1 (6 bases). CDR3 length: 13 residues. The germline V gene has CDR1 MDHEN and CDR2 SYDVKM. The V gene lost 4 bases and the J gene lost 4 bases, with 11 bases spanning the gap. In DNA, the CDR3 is TGTGCCAGCAGTTCAGGGGTCCCGTACGAGCAGTACTTC. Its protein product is CASSSGVPYEQYF.

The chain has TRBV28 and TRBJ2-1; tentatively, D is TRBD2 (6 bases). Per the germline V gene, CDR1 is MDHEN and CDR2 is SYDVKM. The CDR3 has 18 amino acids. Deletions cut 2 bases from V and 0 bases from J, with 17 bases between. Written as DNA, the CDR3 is TGTGCCAGCAGTTTAGGGAGGTGGGACCTACCCTCCTACAATGAGCAGTTCTTC. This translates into CASSLGRWDLPSYNEQFF.

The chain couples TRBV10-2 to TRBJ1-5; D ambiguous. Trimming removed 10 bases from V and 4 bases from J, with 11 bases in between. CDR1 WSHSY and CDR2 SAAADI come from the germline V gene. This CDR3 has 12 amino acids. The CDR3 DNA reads TGCGCCACCACCGATAGAAATCAGCCCCAGCATTTT. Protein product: CATTDRNQPQHF.

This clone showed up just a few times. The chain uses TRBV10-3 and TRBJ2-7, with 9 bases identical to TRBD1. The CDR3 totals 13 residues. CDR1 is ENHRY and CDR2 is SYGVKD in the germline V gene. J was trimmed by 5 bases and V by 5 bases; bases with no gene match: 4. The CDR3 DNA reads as TGTGCCATCAGTCTCGGGGACAGGGACGAGCAGTACTTC. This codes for CAISLGDRDEQYF.

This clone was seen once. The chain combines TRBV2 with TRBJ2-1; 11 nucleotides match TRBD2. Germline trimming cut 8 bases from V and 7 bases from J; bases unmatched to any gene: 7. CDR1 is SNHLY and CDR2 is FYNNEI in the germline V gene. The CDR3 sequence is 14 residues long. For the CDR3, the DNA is TGTGCCAGCTCAATAGCGGGGGGGCAAAATGAGCAGTTCTTC. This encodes CASSIAGGQNEQFF.

CDR3 bases: TGCGCCAGCAGCCAAGCTCCTAGCGGGAGTGGGGAGACCCAGTACTTC. Translation: CASSQAPSGSGETQYF. The chain combines TRBV4-1 with TRBJ2-5; 10 bases agree with TRBD2. Germline V gene data show CDR1 as MGHRA and CDR2 as YSYEKL. After removal of 1 base from V and 5 bases from J, the junction contained 7 bases not matched to a gene. This CDR3 region has 16 residues.

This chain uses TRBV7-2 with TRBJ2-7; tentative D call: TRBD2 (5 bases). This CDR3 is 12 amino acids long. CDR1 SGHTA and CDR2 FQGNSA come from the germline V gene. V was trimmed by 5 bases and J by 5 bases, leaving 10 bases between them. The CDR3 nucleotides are TGTGCCAGCAGCCCAGACGGGGACGAGCAGTACTTC. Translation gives CASSPDGDEQYF.

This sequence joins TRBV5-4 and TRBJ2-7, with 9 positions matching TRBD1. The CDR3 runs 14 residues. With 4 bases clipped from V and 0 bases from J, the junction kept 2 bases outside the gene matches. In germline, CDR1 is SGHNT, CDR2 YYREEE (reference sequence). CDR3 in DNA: TGTGCCAGCAGCCGGACAGGGGTCTCCTACGAGCAGTACTTC. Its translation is CASSRTGVSYEQYF.

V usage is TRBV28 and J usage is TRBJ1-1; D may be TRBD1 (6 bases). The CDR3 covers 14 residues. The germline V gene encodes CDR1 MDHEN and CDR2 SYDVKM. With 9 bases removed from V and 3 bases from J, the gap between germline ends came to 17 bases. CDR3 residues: CASPQGPGDTEAFF. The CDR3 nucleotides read TGTGCCAGTCCACAGGGCCCCGGGGACACTGAAGCTTTCTTT.

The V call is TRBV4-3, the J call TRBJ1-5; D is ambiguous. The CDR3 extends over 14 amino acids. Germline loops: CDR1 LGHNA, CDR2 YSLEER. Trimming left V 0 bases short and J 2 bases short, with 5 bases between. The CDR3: CASSQDAGNQPQHF. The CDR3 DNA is TGCGCCAGCAGCCAAGACGCAGGCAATCAGCCCCAGCATTTT.

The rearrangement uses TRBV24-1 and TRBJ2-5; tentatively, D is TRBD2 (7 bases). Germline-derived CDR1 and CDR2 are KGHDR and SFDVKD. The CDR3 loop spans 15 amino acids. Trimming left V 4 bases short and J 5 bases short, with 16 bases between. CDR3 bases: TGTGCCACCAGTGACCCAAGGGGGGGTGGTGAGACCCAGTACTTC. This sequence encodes CATSDPRGGGETQYF.

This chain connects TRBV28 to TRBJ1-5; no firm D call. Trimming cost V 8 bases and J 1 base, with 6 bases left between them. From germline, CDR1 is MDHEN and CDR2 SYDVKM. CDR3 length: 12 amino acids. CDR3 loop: CASFLSNQPQHF. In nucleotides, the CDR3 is TGTGCCAGCTTCCTGAGCAATCAGCCCCAGCATTTT.

In nucleotides, the CDR3 is TGTGCCAGCAGTACGATCGACACACAGAACACTGAAGCTTTCTTT. Translated: CASSTIDTQNTEAFF. V and J are TRBV6-2 or TRBV6-3 and TRBJ1-1; D is undetermined. The V gene lost 5 bases and the J gene lost 1 base, with 14 bases spanning the gap. Germline loops: CDR1 MNHEY, CDR2 SVGEGT. The CDR3 has 15 amino acids.

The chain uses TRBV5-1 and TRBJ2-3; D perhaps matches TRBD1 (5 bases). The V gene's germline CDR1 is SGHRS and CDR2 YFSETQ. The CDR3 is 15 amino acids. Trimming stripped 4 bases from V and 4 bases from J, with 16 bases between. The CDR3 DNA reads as TGCGCCAGCAGCCGCGGCCTCGACAGCGCAGATACGCAGTATTTT. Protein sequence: CASSRGLDSADTQYF.

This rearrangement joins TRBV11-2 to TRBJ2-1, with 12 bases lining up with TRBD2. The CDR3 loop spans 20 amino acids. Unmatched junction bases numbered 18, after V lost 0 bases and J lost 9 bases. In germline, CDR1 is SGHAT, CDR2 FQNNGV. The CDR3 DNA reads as TGTGCCAGCAGCTTAGATGGGGCTAGCGGGGGGGACCCCAGGGCCTCTGAGCAGTTCTTC. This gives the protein CASSLDGASGGDPRASEQFF. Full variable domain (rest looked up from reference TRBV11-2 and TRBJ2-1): EAGVAQSPRYKIIEKRQSVAFWCNPISGHATLYWYQQILGQGPKLLIQFQNNGVVDDSQLPKDRFSAERLKGVDSTLKIQPAKLEDSAVYLCASSLDGASGGDPRASEQFFGPGTRLTVL.

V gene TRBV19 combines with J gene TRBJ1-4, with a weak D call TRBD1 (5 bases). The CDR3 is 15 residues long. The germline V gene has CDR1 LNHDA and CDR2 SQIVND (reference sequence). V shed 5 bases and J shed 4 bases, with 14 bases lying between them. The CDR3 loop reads CASSARGRDNEKLFF. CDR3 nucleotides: TGTGCCAGTAGTGCGCGGGGACGCGATAATGAAAAACTGTTTTTT. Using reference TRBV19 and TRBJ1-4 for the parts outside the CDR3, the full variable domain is DGGITQSPKYLFRKEGQNVTLSCEQNLNHDAMYWYRQDPGQGLRLIYYSQIVNDFQKGDIAEGYSVSREKKESFPLTVTSAQKNPTAFYLCASSARGRDNEKLFFGSGTQLSVL.

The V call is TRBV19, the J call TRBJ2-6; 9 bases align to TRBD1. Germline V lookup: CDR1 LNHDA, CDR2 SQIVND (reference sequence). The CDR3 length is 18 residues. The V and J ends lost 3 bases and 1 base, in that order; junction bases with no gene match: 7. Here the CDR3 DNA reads TGTGCCAGTAGTATGGGGACAGGGCGTCCTTCTGGGGCCAACGTCCTGACTTTC. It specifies CASSMGTGRPSGANVLTF.

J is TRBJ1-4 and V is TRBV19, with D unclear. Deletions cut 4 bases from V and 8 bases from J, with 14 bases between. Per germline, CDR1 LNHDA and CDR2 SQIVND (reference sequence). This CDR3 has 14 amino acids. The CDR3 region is CASSTGGSGEKLFF. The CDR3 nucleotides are TGTGCCAGTAGTACAGGTGGCTCGGGAGAAAAACTGTTTTTT.

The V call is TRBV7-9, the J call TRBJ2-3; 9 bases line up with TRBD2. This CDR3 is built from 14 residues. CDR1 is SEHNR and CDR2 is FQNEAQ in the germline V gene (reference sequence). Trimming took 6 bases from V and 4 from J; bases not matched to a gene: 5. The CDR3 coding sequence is TGTGCCAGCAGTTCTAGCGGGGAGGCAGATACGCAGTATTTT. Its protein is CASSSSGEADTQYF. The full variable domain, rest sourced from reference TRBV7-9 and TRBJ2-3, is DTGVSQNPRHKITKRGQNVTFRCDPISEHNRLYWYRQTLGQGPEFLTYFQNEAQLEKSRLLSDRFSAERPKGSFSTLEIQRTEQGDSAMYLCASSSSGEADTQYFGPGTRLTVL.

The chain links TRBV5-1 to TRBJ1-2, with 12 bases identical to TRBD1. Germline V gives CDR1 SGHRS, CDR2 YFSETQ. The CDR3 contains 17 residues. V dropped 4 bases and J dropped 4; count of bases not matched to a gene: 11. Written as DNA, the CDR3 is TGCGCCAGCAGCCCCGGGACAGGGGGCGACGACCCCTATGGCTACACCTTC. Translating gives CASSPGTGGDDPYGYTF. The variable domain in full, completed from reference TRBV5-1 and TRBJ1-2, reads KAGVTQTPRYLIKTRGQQVTLSCSPISGHRSVSWYQQTPGQGLQFLFEYFSETQRNKGNFPGRFSGRQFSNSRSEMNVSTLELGDSALYLCASSPGTGGDDPYGYTFGSGTRLTVV.

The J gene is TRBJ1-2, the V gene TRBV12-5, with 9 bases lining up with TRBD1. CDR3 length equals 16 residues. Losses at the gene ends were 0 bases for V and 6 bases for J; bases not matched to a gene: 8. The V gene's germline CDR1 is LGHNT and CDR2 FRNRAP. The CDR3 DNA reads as TGTGCTAGTGGTTTGGTACCCCCCGGGACAGGGAATGGCTACACCTTC. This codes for CASGLVPPGTGNGYTF.

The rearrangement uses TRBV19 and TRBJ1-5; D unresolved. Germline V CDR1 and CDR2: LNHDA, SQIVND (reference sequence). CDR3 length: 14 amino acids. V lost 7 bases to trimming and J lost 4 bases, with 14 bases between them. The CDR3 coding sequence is TGTGCCAGTACGGGCCTTGGACTAAATCAGCCCCAGCATTTT. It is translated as CASTGLGLNQPQHF. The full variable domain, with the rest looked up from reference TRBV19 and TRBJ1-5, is DGGITQSPKYLFRKEGQNVTLSCEQNLNHDAMYWYRQDPGQGLRLIYYSQIVNDFQKGDIAEGYSVSREKKESFPLTVTSAQKNPTAFYLCASTGLGLNQPQHFGDGTRLSIL.

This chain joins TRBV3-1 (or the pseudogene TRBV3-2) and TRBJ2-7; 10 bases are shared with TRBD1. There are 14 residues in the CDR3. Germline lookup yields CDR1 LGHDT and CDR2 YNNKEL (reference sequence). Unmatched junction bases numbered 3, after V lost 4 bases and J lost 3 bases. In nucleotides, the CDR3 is TGTGCCAGCAGCCTCCGGACAGGGGGCTACGAGCAGTACTTC. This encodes CASSLRTGGYEQYF.

This CDR3 is CASSLYPARAISYNSPLHF. In DNA, the CDR3 is TGTGCCAGCAGTTTATACCCTGCCAGGGCGATCTCCTATAATTCACCCCTCCACTTT. The gene calls are TRBV27 and TRBJ1-6, with D perhaps TRBD1 (5 bases). V lost 1 base and J 0 bases, leaving 16 bases between the germline ends. The V gene's germline CDR1 is MNHEY and CDR2 SMNVEV (reference sequence). The CDR3 length is 19 residues.